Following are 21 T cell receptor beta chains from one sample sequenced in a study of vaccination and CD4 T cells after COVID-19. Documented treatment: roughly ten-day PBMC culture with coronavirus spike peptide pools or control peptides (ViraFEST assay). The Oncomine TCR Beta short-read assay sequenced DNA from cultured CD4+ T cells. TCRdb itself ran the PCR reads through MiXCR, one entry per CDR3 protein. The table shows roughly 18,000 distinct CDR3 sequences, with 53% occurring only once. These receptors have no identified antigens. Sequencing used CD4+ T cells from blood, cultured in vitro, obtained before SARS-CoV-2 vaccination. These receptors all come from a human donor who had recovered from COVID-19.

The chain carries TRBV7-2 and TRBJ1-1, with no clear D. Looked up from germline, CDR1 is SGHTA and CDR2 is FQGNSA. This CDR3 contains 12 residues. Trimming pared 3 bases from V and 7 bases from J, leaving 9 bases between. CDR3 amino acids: CASSFSTGEAFF. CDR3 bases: TGTGCCAGCAGCTTCTCGACCGGTGAAGCTTTCTTT.

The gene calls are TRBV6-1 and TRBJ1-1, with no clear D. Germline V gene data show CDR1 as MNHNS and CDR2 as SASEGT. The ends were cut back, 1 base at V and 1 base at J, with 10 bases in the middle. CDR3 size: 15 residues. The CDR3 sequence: CASSEERVGNTEAFF. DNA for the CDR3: TGTGCCAGCAGTGAAGAGCGGGTAGGGAACACTGAAGCTTTCTTT.

The CDR3 DNA sequence: TGTGCCTGGAGTGCAACTAGCCATACGTACTACGAGCAGTACTTC. This sequence encodes CAWSATSHTYYEQYF. The rearrangement uses TRBV30 and TRBJ2-7; D perhaps matches TRBD2 (6 bases). The CDR3 is 15 amino acids. CDR1 GTSNPN and CDR2 SVGIG come from the germline V gene (reference sequence). V was shortened by 1 base and J by 3 bases, with 16 bases between the two germline ends. Full variable domain (outside the CDR3, taken from reference TRBV30 and TRBJ2-7): SQTIHQWPATLVQPVGSPLSLECTVEGTSNPNLYWYRQAAGRGLQLLFYSVGIGQISSEVPQNLSASRPQDRQFILSSKKLLLSDSGFYLCAWSATSHTYYEQYFGPGTRLTVT.

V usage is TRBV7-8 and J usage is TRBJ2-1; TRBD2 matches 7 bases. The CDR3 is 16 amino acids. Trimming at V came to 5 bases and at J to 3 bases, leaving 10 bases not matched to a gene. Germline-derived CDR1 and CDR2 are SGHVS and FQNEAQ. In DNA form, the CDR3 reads TGTGCCAGCAGCCCCTCGGGGGGTATTCTCTACAATGAGCAGTTCTTC. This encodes CASSPSGGILYNEQFF.

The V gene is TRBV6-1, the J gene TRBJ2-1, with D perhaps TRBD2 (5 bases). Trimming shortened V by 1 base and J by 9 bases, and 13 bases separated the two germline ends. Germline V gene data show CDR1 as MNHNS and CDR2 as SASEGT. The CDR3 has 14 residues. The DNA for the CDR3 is TGTGCCAGCAGTGAAGTGCGGGTAACCAGTGAGCAGTTCTTC. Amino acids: CASSEVRVTSEQFF.

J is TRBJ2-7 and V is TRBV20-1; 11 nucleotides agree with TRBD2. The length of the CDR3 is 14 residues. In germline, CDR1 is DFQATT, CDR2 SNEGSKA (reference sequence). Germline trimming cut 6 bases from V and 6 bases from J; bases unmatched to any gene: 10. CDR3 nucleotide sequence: TGCAGTGCGCCGCTAGCGGGAGGCCAGCGCGAGCAGTACTTC. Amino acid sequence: CSAPLAGGQREQYF.

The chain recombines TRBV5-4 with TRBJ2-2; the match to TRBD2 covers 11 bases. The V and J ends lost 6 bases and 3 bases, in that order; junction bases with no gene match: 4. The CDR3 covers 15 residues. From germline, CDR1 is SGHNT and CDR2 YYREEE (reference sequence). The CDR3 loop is CASNIAGGDTGELFF. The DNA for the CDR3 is TGTGCCAGCAACATAGCGGGAGGGGACACCGGGGAGCTGTTTTTT.

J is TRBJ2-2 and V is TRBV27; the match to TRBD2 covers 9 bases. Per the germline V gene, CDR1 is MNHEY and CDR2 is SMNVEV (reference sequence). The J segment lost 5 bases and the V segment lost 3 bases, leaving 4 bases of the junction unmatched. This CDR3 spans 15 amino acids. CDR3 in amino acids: CASSFLAGTTGELFF. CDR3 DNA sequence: TGTGCCAGCAGTTTTCTAGCGGGAACGACCGGGGAGCTGTTTTTT.

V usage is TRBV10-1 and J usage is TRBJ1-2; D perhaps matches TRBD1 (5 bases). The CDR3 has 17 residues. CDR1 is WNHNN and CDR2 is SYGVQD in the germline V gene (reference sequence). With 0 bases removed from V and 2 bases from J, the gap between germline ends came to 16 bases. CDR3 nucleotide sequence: TGCGCCAGCAGTGAGTCGACAGTACAGGAGGGCAACTATGGCTACACCTTC. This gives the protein CASSESTVQEGNYGYTF.

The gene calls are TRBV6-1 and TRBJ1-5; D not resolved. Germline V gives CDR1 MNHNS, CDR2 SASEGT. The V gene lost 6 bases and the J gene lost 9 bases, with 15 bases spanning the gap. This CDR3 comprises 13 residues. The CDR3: CASSNGRDSPQHF. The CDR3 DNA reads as TGTGCCAGCAGCAATGGACGGGATTCGCCCCAGCATTTT.

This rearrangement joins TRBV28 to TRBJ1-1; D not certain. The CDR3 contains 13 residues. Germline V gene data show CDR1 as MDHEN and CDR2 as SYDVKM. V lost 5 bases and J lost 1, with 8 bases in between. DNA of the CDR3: TGTGCCAGCAGTCCCGGTTGGAACACTGAAGCTTTCTTT. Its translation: CASSPGWNTEAFF.

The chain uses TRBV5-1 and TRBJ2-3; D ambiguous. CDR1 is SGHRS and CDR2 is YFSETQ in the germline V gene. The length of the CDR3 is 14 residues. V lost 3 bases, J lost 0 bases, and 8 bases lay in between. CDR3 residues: CASSSRSSTDTQYF. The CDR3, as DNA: TGCGCCAGCAGCTCAAGATCTAGCACAGATACGCAGTATTTT.

The CDR3 region has the DNA TGCAGTGCCGAGGGGTCAGGGTCTTCGAACACTGAAGCTTTCTTT. Its translation: CSAEGSGSSNTEAFF. The V call is TRBV20-1, the J call TRBJ1-1, with D perhaps TRBD1 (5 bases). V lost 6 bases, J lost 1 base, and 18 bases lay in between. There are 15 residues in the CDR3. The germline V gene encodes CDR1 DFQATT and CDR2 SNEGSKA (reference sequence).

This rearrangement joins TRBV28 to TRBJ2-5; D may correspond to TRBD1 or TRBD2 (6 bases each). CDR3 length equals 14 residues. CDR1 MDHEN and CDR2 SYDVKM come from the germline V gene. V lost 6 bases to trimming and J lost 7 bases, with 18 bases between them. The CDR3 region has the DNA TGTGCCAGCAGCTCTAGGGGGGTTGGCGGGACCCAGTACTTC. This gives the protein CASSSRGVGGTQYF.

CDR3 amino acids: CASSPSRGLGGYEQYF. CDR3 DNA sequence: TGTGCCAGCTCACCCAGCCGGGGACTAGGAGGATACGAGCAGTACTTC. This sequence joins TRBV18 and TRBJ2-7, with 8 bases matching TRBD2. V gave up 3 bases and J gave up 4 bases; unmatched junction bases: 11. This CDR3 has 16 amino acids. The germline CDR1 and CDR2 sequences are KGHSH and LQKENI. Full variable domain (outside the CDR3, taken from reference TRBV18 and TRBJ2-7): NAGVMQNPRHLVRRRGQEARLRCSPMKGHSHVYWYRQLPEEGLKFMVYLQKENIIDESGMPKERFSAEFPKEGPSILRIQQVVRGDSAAYFCASSPSRGLGGYEQYFGPGTRLTVT.

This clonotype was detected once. The CDR3 protein is CSARVLAGYNEQFF. CDR3 sequence (DNA): TGCAGTGCTAGGGTCCTAGCGGGGTACAATGAGCAGTTCTTC. The chain is built from TRBV20-1 and TRBJ2-1; TRBD2 matches 9 bases. The CDR3 is 14 residues long. CDR1 is DFQATT, CDR2 SNEGSKA, per germline (reference sequence). V lost 3 bases, J lost 4 bases, and 4 bases stayed unmatched.

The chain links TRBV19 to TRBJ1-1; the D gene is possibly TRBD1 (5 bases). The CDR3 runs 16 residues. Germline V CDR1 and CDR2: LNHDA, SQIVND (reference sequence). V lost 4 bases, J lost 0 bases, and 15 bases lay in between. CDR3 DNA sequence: TGTGCCAGTAGTACCGGACACCCACTAATGAACACTGAAGCTTTCTTT. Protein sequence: CASSTGHPLMNTEAFF. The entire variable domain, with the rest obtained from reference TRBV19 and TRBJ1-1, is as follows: DGGITQSPKYLFRKEGQNVTLSCEQNLNHDAMYWYRQDPGQGLRLIYYSQIVNDFQKGDIAEGYSVSREKKESFPLTVTSAQKNPTAFYLCASSTGHPLMNTEAFFGQGTRLTVV.

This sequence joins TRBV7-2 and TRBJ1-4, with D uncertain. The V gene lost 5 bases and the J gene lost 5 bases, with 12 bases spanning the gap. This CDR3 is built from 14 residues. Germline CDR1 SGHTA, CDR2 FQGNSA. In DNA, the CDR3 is TGTGCCAGCAGCCCCCGGACGGGGAATGAAAAACTGTTTTTT. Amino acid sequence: CASSPRTGNEKLFF.

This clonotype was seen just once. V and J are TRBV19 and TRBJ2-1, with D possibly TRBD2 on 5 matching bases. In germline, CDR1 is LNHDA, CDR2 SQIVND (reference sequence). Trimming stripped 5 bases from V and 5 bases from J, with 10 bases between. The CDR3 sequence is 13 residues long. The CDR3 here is CASSPGLHNEQFF. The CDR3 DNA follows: TGTGCCAGTAGTCCCGGACTGCACAATGAGCAGTTCTTC.

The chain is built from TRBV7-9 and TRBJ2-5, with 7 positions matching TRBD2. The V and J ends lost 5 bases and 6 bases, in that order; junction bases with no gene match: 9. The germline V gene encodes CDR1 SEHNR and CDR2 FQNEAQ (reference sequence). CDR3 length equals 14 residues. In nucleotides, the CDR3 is TGTGCCAGCAGCAAATCCGGGGGGATCCAGACCCAGTACTTC. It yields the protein CASSKSGGIQTQYF.

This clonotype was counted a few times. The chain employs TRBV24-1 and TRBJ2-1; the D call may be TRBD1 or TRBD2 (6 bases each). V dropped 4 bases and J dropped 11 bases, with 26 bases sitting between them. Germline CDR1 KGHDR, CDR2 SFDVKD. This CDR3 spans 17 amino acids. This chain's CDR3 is CATSEPGVQGPTLKQFF. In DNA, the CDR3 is TGTGCCACCAGTGAGCCGGGGGTACAGGGACCAACCTTAAAGCAGTTCTTC.